This T cell receptor beta chain originates from a study of cytomegalovirus exposure and HLA in healthy donors. Study-wide context: Roughly 85 million unique TCRs from HLA-typed donors made up an early data release.

Overall study findings and caveats: Several of the most significant clusters appeared, in a later analysis, to be linked to common viral pathogens. Later examination showed HLA-associated TCR beta chains had greater clonal expansion than equally common others.

The CDR3 runs to 14 residues. V gave up 5 bases and J gave up 11 bases, with 21 bases separating them. Germline CDR1 MDHEN, CDR2 SYDVKM. Notes on this clone: Its antigen is as yet unknown.

Use of 60 Vbeta and 13 Jbeta primers characterized the PCR. The method was immunoSEQ multiplex PCR; TCRdb's version includes in-frame clones alone and lacks a portion of them. The data show about 160,000 clones, 65% to 90% seen once. The V and J genes are TRBV28 and TRBJ1-2, with a possible D match to TRBD1 (6 bases). The sequence was collected from a man aged 50-60 years in good health and CMV-seropositive. The specimen was PBMCs. CDR3 nucleotides: TGTGCCAGCAGTCGAGCACAGGGACTAACCGGTTACACCTTC. Protein: CASSRAQGLTGYTF.